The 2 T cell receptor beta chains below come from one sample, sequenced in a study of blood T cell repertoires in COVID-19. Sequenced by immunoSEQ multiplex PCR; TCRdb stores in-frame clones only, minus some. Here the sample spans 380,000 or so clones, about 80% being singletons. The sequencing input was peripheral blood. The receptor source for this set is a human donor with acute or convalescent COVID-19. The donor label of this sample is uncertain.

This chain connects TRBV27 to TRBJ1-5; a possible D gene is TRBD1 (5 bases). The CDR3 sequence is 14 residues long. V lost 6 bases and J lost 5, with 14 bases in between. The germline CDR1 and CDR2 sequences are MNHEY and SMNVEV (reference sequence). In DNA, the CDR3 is TGTGCCAGCAGCCCAGGGTACAGGCATCAGCCCCAGCATTTT. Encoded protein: CASSPGYRHQPQHF.

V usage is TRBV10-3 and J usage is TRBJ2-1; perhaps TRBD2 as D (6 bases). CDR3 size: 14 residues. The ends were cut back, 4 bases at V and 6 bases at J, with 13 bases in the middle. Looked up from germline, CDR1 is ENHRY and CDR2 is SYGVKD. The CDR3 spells CAISGLGEGNEQFF. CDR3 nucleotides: TGTGCCATCAGTGGACTAGGAGAAGGCAATGAGCAGTTCTTC.